This T cell receptor beta chain stems from a study of T-cell reconstitution after alpha-beta-depleted transplantation in children. This CDR3 has 14 residues. Per germline, CDR1 SQVTM and CDR2 ANQGSEA. V was clipped by 1 base and J by 2 bases, with 11 bases between them. This clonotype was detected only a few times. Unique molecular identifiers were used to barcode this TCRbeta library. TCRdb re-analysed the PCR reads in MiXCR, keeping a single row per CDR3 protein. Found here are almost 250,000 distinct CDR3 sequences, 25% of them singletons; the top ten hold less than 3.5%. The source is a girl aged 2 to 10 with Fanconi anemia, due to receive a stem cell transplant. The material was PBMCs, obtained before TCRalphabeta/CD19-depleted stem cell transplant. V usage is TRBV29-1 and J usage is TRBJ1-1; TRBD1 might be the D (6 bases). The CDR3 DNA follows: TGCAGCGTTGAAGTTCAGGGGCTCAACACTGAAGCTTTCTTT. This codes for CSVEVQGLNTEAFF. The whole variable domain, filled in from reference TRBV29-1 and TRBJ1-1, reads SAVISQKPSRDICQRGTSLTIQCQVDSQVTMMFWYRQQPGQSLTLIATANQGSEATYESGFVIDKFPISRPNLTFSTLTVSNMSPEDSSIYLCSVEVQGLNTEAFFGQGTRLTVV.